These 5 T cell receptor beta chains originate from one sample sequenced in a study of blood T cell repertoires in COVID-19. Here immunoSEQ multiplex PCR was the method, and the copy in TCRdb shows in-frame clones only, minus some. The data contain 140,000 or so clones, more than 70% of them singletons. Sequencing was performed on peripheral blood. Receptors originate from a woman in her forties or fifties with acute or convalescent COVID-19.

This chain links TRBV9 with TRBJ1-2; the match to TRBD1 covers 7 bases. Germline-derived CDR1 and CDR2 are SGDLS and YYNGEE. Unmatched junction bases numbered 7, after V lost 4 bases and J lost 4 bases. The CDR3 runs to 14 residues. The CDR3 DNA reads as TGTGCCAGCAGCCCCGGACAGGAAACCTATGGCTACACCTTC. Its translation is CASSPGQETYGYTF.

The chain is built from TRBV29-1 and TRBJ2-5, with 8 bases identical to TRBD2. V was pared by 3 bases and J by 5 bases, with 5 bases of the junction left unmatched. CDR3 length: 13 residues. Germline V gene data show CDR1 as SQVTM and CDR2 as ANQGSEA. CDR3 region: CSVESGGEETQYF. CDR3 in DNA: TGCAGCGTTGAGAGCGGGGGAGAGGAGACCCAGTACTTC.

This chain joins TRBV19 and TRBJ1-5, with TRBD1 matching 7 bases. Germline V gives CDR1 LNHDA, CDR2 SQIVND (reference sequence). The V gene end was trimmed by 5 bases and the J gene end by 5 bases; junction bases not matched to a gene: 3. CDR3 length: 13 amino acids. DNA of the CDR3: TGTGCCAGTAGTGACAGGGTTGATCAGCCCCAGCATTTT. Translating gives CASSDRVDQPQHF.

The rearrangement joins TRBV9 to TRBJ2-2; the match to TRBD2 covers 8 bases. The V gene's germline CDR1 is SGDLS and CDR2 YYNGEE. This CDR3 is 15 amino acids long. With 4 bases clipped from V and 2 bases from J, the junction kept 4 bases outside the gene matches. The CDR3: CASSRAGGNTGELFF. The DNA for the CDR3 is TGTGCCAGCAGCCGGGCGGGGGGCAACACCGGGGAGCTGTTTTTT.

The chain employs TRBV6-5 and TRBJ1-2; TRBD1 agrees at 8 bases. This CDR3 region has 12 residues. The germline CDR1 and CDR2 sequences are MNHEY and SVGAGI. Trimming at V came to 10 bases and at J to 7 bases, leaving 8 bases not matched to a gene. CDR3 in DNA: TGTGCCACCCTCTCAGGGGGCTTTGGCTACACCTTC. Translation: CATLSGGFGYTF.